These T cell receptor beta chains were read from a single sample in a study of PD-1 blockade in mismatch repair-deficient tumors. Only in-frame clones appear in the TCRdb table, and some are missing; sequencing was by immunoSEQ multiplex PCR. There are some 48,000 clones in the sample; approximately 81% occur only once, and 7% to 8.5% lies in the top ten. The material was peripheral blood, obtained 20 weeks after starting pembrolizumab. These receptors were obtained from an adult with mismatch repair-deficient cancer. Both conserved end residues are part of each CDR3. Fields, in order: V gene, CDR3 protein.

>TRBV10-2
CAIRDSLGWEQYF
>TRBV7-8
CASSLGKAGDRYEQYF
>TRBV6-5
CASSQTRGTQYF
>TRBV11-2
CASTLGGGLAGSVGNEQFF
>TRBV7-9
CASSLGRENTEAFF
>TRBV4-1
CASSQDYGLAGGADTQYF
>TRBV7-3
CASSSGTVPTGELFF
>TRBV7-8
CASSTRGLAVYNEQFF
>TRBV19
CASSIEISGANVLTF
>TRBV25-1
CASRLAGRGEQYF
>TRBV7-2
CASSSWGLAGYEAKNIQYF
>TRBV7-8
CASNLGSWGTGELFF
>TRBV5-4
CASSQGLAEYEQYF
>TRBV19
CASSTDSMNTEAFF
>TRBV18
CASSPSNGGNTEAFF
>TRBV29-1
CSVTVGGNEKLFF
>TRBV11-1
CASAEASGRRETQYF
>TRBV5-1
CASSLSLNEQFF
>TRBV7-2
CASRSGSSYEQYF
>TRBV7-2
CASSLAYRDRGNYGYTF
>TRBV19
CASSPPGRGETQYF
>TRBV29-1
CSVAVGDFEAFF
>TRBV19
CASSIQRGYEQYF
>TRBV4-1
CASSQEGSGSGNTIYF
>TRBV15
CATSRLKTGGNTEAFF
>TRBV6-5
CASSLLAGYNEQFF
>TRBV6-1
CASGSGTGDRKKLFF